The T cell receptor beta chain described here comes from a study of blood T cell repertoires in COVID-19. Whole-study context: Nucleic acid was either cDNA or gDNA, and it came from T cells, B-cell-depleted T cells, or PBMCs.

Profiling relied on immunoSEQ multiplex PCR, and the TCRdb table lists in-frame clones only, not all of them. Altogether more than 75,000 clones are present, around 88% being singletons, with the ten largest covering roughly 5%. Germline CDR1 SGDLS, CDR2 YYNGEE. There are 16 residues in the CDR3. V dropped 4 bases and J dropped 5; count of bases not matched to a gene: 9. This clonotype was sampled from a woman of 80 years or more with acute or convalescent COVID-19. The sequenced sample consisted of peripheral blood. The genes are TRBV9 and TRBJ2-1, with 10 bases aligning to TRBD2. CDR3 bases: TGTGCCAGCAGCCTAAGTAGCGGGAGGTCCGACAATGAGCAGTTCTTC. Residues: CASSLSSGRSDNEQFF.